The following is a T cell receptor beta chain sequence with its context. What it binds is not known. The PCR ran on 60 Vbeta and 13 Jbeta primers. The assay was immunoSEQ multiplex PCR, and TCRdb's table has in-frame clones only and misses some. The table has over 120,000 clones, roughly 70% seen once. The source of the sample is a study of cytomegalovirus exposure and HLA in healthy donors. Study-wide results and limits: As was reported, the classifier diagnosed cytomegalovirus status with high specificity and sensitivity.

The sample was PBMCs. The clonotype originates from a man between 18 and 29 years old in good health and CMV-seropositive.

The CDR3 protein is CASSDRDRPNPNYGYTF. The CDR3 nucleotides read TGTGCCAGCAGTGACCGAGACAGACCCAACCCTAACTATGGCTACACCTTC. The chain uses TRBV6-1 and TRBJ1-2; possibly TRBD1 for D (5 bases). The V and J ends lost 3 bases and 0 bases respectively, with 17 bases between them. This CDR3 has 17 residues. Germline CDR1 MNHNS, CDR2 SASEGT.